The next 14 T cell receptor beta chains were all read from a single sample in a study of T cells in Graves' hyperthyroidism and ophthalmopathy. It was RNA transcripts that yielded the amplified TCR beta CDR3 regions. The HTBI primer set drove a first-round RT-PCR of the TCR CDR3. TCRdb re-analysed the multiplex PCR reads in MiXCR, keeping a single row per CDR3 protein. The sample has approximately 510,000 distinct CDR3 sequences, over 45% seen once; the top ten hold about two fifths. The specimen was peripheral blood or thyroid tissue (not recorded which). These receptors originate from an adult woman with Graves' disease, either hyperthyroidism or ophthalmopathy (not recorded which).

The chain carries TRBV10-3 and TRBJ1-2, with TRBD1 matching 10 bases. J lost 4 bases, V lost 5 bases, and 1 base had no gene match. The CDR3 totals 13 residues. Looked up from germline, CDR1 is ENHRY and CDR2 is SYGVKD. CDR3 region: CAISRTGGYGYTF. The CDR3 DNA is TGTGCCATCAGTAGGACAGGGGGCTATGGCTACACCTTC.

For this clonotype: This may be a read error, as it is one base from a much larger clone. The genes are TRBV20-1 and TRBJ1-3; tentatively, D is TRBD1 (6 bases). Germline V gene sequence: CDR1 DFQATT, CDR2 SNEGSKA (reference sequence). CDR3 length: 14 residues. The CDR3 protein is CSAPQGGYGSTIYF. Here the CDR3 DNA reads TGCAGTGCCCCCCAAGGGGGATATGGAAGCACCATATATTTT.

V is TRBV28 and J is TRBJ2-7; tentatively, D is TRBD1 (8 bases). V lost 6 bases, J lost 6 bases, and 21 bases lay in between. The CDR3 loop spans 15 amino acids. Germline loops: CDR1 MDHEN, CDR2 SYDVKM. CDR3 region: CASRPGGQGAAEQYF. CDR3 sequence (DNA): TGTGCCAGCAGGCCCGGGGGGCAGGGGGCGGCCGAGCAGTACTTC. Full variable domain (missing parts from reference TRBV28 and TRBJ2-7): DVKVTQSSRYLVKRTGEKVFLECVQDMDHENMFWYRQDPGLGLRLIYFSYDVKMKEKGDIPEGYSVSREKKERFSLILESASTNQTSMYLCASRPGGQGAAEQYFGPGTRLTVT.

V gene TRBV29-1 combines with J gene TRBJ1-5; D is uncertain. The V end lost 4 bases, the J end lost 3 bases, and 13 bases lay between the germline ends. This CDR3 region has 14 residues. CDR1 and CDR2 from the germline V gene are SQVTM and ANQGSEA. CDR3 sequence: CSVAGGQVNQPQHF. Written as DNA, the CDR3 is TGCAGCGTTGCAGGTGGGCAGGTCAATCAGCCCCAGCATTTT.

The J gene is TRBJ1-4, the V gene TRBV20-1, with D unclear. CDR1 DFQATT and CDR2 SNEGSKA come from the germline V gene (reference sequence). The CDR3 contains 14 residues. Trimming pared 2 bases from V and 4 bases from J, leaving 11 bases between. The CDR3 sequence: CSARSGRVNEKLFF. CDR3 DNA: TGCAGTGCTAGATCCGGGAGGGTTAATGAAAAACTGTTTTTT.

The V call is TRBV2, the J call TRBJ1-4; tentative D call: TRBD1 (5 bases). The V gene's germline CDR1 is SNHLY and CDR2 FYNNEI. The CDR3 spans 15 residues. Trimming cost V 6 bases and J 2 bases, with 13 bases left between them. CDR3 sequence: CASRGTGSTNEKLFF. The DNA for the CDR3 is TGTGCCAGCAGAGGGACGGGGTCCACTAATGAAAAACTGTTTTTT.

This chain links TRBV6-1 with TRBJ2-2; D may be TRBD1 or TRBD2 (6 bases each). V dropped 10 bases and J dropped 4 bases, with 19 bases sitting between them. CDR3 length: 15 amino acids. Germline assignment: CDR1 MNHNS and CDR2 SASEGT. CDR3 bases: TGTGCCATCAGCACGGGGGCTATGGTCACCGGGGAGCTGTTTTTT. Amino acid sequence: CAISTGAMVTGELFF.

A few counts support this clonotype. This chain uses TRBV12-3 or TRBV12-4 with TRBJ1-1; D gene unclear. The CDR3 consists of 12 residues. V was shortened by 5 bases and J by 5 bases, with 9 bases between the two germline ends. As DNA, the CDR3 is TGTGCCAGCAGTGACGCTAGGACTGAAGCTTTCTTT. Translating it yields CASSDARTEAFF.

This clonotype was recorded many times. The V and J genes are TRBV29-1 and TRBJ2-2; 9 bases are shared with TRBD2. Trimming at V came to 4 bases and at J to 6 bases, leaving 6 bases not matched to a gene. The CDR3 sequence is 14 residues long. Looked up from germline, CDR1 is SQVTM and CDR2 is ANQGSEA. The CDR3 sequence: CSVAIAGVAGELFF. The CDR3 nucleotides are TGCAGCGTTGCGATAGCGGGAGTGGCCGGGGAGCTGTTTTTT.

In its sample, this clonotype was seen many times. The chain links TRBV9 to TRBJ1-3, with D perhaps TRBD1 (6 bases). The germline gives CDR1 SGDLS, CDR2 YYNGEE. The CDR3 covers 15 residues. The V end lost 4 bases, the J end lost 2 bases, and 13 bases lay between the germline ends. CDR3 DNA sequence: TGTGCCAGCAGCTATCAACCAGGGGCTGGAAACACCATATATTTT. This encodes CASSYQPGAGNTIYF.

The rearrangement uses TRBV18 and TRBJ2-7; TRBD1 agrees at 9 bases. This CDR3 region has 15 residues. Germline-derived CDR1 and CDR2 are KGHSH and LQKENI. V lost 4 bases and J lost 7; bases outside the gene matches: 11. The CDR3 region is CASSRRDRAKGEQYF. CDR3 nucleotide sequence: TGTGCCAGCTCACGCCGGGACAGGGCTAAGGGGGAGCAGTACTTC.

The V call is TRBV20-1, the J call TRBJ2-5, with a possible D match to TRBD2 (6 bases). CDR3 length: 14 amino acids. Germline values: CDR1 DFQATT, CDR2 SNEGSKA (reference sequence). Trimming shortened V by 0 bases and J by 1 base, and 9 bases separated the two germline ends. The CDR3 DNA reads TGCAGTGCTAGAGAGCTAGCGTCCCAAGAGACCCAGTACTTC. It yields the protein CSARELASQETQYF.

This clonotype came up many times. This rearrangement joins TRBV7-2 to TRBJ2-3, with D possibly TRBD1 on 6 matching bases. Trimming cost V 0 bases and J 4 bases, with 11 bases left between them. This CDR3 has 15 amino acids. From germline, CDR1 is SGHTA and CDR2 FQGNSA. The CDR3 spells CASSLAPGVADTQYF. CDR3 in DNA: TGTGCCAGCAGCTTAGCCCCAGGGGTAGCAGATACGCAGTATTTT.

CDR3 in amino acids: CASSPGVGAEKLFF. Written as DNA, the CDR3 is TGTGCCAGCAGCCCGGGGGTGGGGGCTGAAAAACTGTTTTTT. This sequence joins TRBV7-3 and TRBJ1-4; tentatively, D is TRBD1 (6 bases). CDR1 and CDR2 from the germline V gene are SGHTA and FQGTGA. Trimming shortened V by 5 bases and J by 7 bases, and 14 bases separated the two germline ends. This CDR3 spans 14 amino acids.